Listed below are T cell receptor beta chains from one sample, sequenced in a study of shared clonotypes between healthy human individuals. Assay: immunoSEQ multiplex PCR; the TCRdb copy retains only in-frame clones and omits some. The repertoire holds about 2,100,000 clones, with about 92% as singletons. Sequencing was carried out using naive CD8+ T cells from PBMCs. The receptors stem from a man aged 18 to 35 in good health. Some clones in this sample may be carry-over from other donors' samples. The CDR3 runs from the conserved cysteine through the conserved F or W. The order of the fields is D gene, V gene, J gene, clone size, CDR3 protein, CDR3 DNA. D genes are given only for firm matches. Not every row has a clone size; where given, it reads once, few, many or a size class.

TRBD2,TRBV4-1,TRBJ2-1,NA,CASSHGTSGSHNEQFF,TGCGCCAGCAGCCACGGGACTAGCGGGAGTCACAATGAGCAGTTCTTC
TRBD1,TRBV7-3,TRBJ2-2,NA,CASSSREQGAAGELFF,TGTGCCAGCAGCTCGCGAGAACAGGGGGCCGCCGGGGAGCTGTTTTTT
TRBD1,TRBV2,TRBJ1-1,NA,CASTTGDHTEAFF,TGTGCCAGCACGACAGGGGACCACACTGAAGCTTTCTTT
NA,TRBV4-2,TRBJ2-7,once,CASSPQVLSSYEQYF,TGTGCCAGCAGCCCACAAGTATTATCCTCCTACGAGCAGTACTTC
NA,TRBV7-9,TRBJ2-1,NA,CASSLDGDEQFF,TGTGCCAGCAGCTTAGATGGGGATGAGCAGTTCTTC
NA,TRBV9,TRBJ2-7,NA,CASSVDVSYEQYF,TGTGCCAGCAGCGTAGACGTTTCCTACGAGCAGTACTTC
TRBD1,TRBV5-1,TRBJ1-1,NA,CASSLTDRDTEAFF,TGCGCCAGCAGCTTGACAGACAGGGACACTGAAGCTTTCTTT
NA,TRBV4-1,TRBJ2-7,NA,CASSGGQANLYEQYF,TGCGCCAGCAGCGGCGGGCAGGCGAACCTCTACGAGCAGTACTTC
TRBD2,TRBV15,TRBJ2-7,NA,CATSSEVGGYEQYF,TGTGCCACCAGCAGTGAGGTCGGGGGGTACGAGCAGTACTTC
TRBD1,TRBV11-2,TRBJ1-2,few,CASSVTGPGYGYTF,TGTGCCAGCAGCGTGACAGGGCCTGGCTATGGCTACACCTTC
TRBD1,TRBV10-3,TRBJ1-5,NA,CAISDGQEVQPQHF,TGTGCCATCAGTGATGGACAGGAGGTTCAGCCCCAGCATTTT
NA,TRBV25-1,TRBJ2-7,NA,CASEDGYEQYF,TGTGCCAGCGAGGACGGCTACGAGCAGTACTTC
TRBD1,TRBV13,TRBJ2-7,once,CASSWRTGDSYEQYF,TGTGCCAGCAGCTGGCGGACAGGAGACTCCTACGAGCAGTACTTC
NA,TRBV9,TRBJ1-1,NA,CASSGAGVSGMNTEAFF,TGTGCCAGCAGCGGAGCAGGGGTGAGTGGCATGAACACTGAAGCTTTCTTT
TRBD2,TRBV5-1,TRBJ2-6,NA,CASSILLAGAVSGANVLTF,TGCGCCAGCAGCATATTACTAGCGGGAGCCGTCTCTGGGGCCAACGTCCTGACTTTC
TRBD2,TRBV9,TRBJ2-3,once,CASSVLPRLAGSTDTQYF,TGTGCCAGCAGCGTCTTACCGAGACTAGCGGGTAGCACAGATACGCAGTATTTT
NA,TRBV5-4,TRBJ2-2,NA,CASTTLHHTGELFF,TGTGCCAGCACCACTTTACACCACACCGGGGAGCTGTTTTTT
NA,TRBV19,TRBJ1-2,once,CASSWGRGKGYGYTF,TGTGCCAGTAGTTGGGGCCGGGGGAAGGGATATGGCTACACCTTC
TRBD2,TRBV28,TRBJ2-2,NA,CASSPLAGPVGELFF,TGTGCCAGCAGTCCACTAGCGGGACCGGTCGGGGAGCTGTTTTTT
TRBD1,TRBV7-8,TRBJ2-5,NA,CAGGQGVQETQYF,TGTGCCGGCGGGCAGGGGGTCCAAGAGACCCAGTACTTC
NA,TRBV7-2,TRBJ2-1,NA,CASSSIGGYNEQFF,TGTGCCAGCAGCTCAATAGGGGGGTACAATGAGCAGTTCTTC
NA,TRBV15,TRBJ1-4,NA,CATSRDWAGANEKLFF,TGTGCCACCAGCAGAGATTGGGCAGGGGCGAATGAAAAACTGTTTTTT
NA,TRBV29-1,TRBJ2-3,NA,CSVEGALGTTDTQYF,TGCAGCGTTGAAGGAGCGCTGGGAACGACAGATACGCAGTATTTT
NA,TRBV27,TRBJ2-7,NA,CASSPRGAGHYEQYF,TGTGCCAGCAGTCCCCGTGGGGCGGGGCACTACGAGCAGTACTTC
TRBD2,TRBV9,TRBJ2-7,NA,CASSPRGGLAGGSYEQYF,TGTGCCAGCAGCCCCAGGGGAGGACTAGCGGGGGGATCCTACGAGCAGTACTTC
TRBD2,TRBV5-1,TRBJ2-2,NA,CASSLELAGLNTGELFF,TGCGCCAGCAGCTTGGAACTAGCGGGCCTTAACACCGGGGAGCTGTTTTTT
TRBD1,TRBV7-9,TRBJ1-1,NA,CASSSPNRGIAEAFF,TGTGCCAGCAGCTCCCCCAACAGGGGGATCGCTGAAGCTTTCTTT
TRBD1,TRBV29-1,TRBJ1-1,NA,CSVERPDQDRVWGTEAFF,TGCAGCGTGGAACGGCCCGACCAGGACAGGGTATGGGGCACTGAAGCTTTCTTT
TRBD2,TRBV6-1,TRBJ2-1,NA,CASSDPSGSYYNEQFF,TGTGCCAGCAGTGACCCTAGCGGAAGCTACTACAATGAGCAGTTCTTC
NA,TRBV6-4,TRBJ1-5,NA,CASSGPGPIYSNQPQHF,TGTGCCAGCAGTGGCCCGGGACCGATCTATAGCAATCAGCCCCAGCATTTT
NA,TRBV5-5,TRBJ2-3,NA,CASSLVVSDTQYF,TGTGCCAGCAGCTTAGTTGTATCGGATACGCAGTATTTT
NA,TRBV19,TRBJ1-1,NA,CASSTPWGRGRHTEAFF,TGTGCCAGTAGTACCCCTTGGGGTCGTGGGAGGCACACTGAAGCTTTCTTT
NA,TRBV4-3,TRBJ1-2,once,CASSQDRAGNYGYTF,TGCGCCAGCAGCCAAGATCGCGCGGGAAACTATGGCTACACCTTC
NA,TRBV27,TRBJ2-2,NA,CASRGGPYTGELFF,TGTGCCAGCAGGGGGGGCCCATACACCGGGGAGCTGTTTTTT
NA,TRBV28,TRBJ2-7,NA,CASSLLYSAPYEQYF,TGTGCCAGCAGTTTGTTATACTCGGCGCCCTACGAGCAGTACTTC
NA,TRBV21-1,TRBJ1-4,NA,CASSIKGRTNPGKLFF,TGTGCCAGCAGCATTAAGGGCCGAACCAATCCAGGAAAACTGTTTTTT
NA,TRBV27,TRBJ2-7,NA,CASRPRGGYEQYF,TGTGCCAGCAGGCCCAGAGGTGGTTACGAGCAGTACTTC
NA,TRBV4-2,TRBJ1-1,NA,CASSQERSAYTEAFF,TGTGCCAGCAGCCAAGAGAGGAGTGCCTACACTGAAGCTTTCTTT
NA,TRBV7-8,TRBJ2-4,NA,CASSSAALAKNIQYF,TGTGCCAGCAGCTCTGCAGCCTTAGCCAAAAACATTCAGTACTTC
TRBD1,TRBV14,TRBJ1-1,NA,CASSQGTGMNTEAFF,TGTGCCAGCAGCCAAGGGACAGGTATGAACACTGAAGCTTTCTTT
NA,TRBV27,TRBJ1-5,NA,CASSLLGPVSNQPQHF,TGTGCCAGCAGTTTATTGGGGCCCGTTAGCAATCAGCCCCAGCATTTT
NA,TRBV28,TRBJ2-5,NA,CASRDRGTQYF,TGTGCCAGCAGGGACCGTGGGACCCAGTACTTC
TRBD2,TRBV5-4,TRBJ2-7,once,CASSWGLAFEQYF,TGTGCCAGCAGCTGGGGACTAGCATTCGAGCAGTACTTC
NA,TRBV7-9,TRBJ2-1,NA,CASSLGSRGHPYNEQFF,TGTGCCAGCAGCTTAGGGTCCCGGGGACACCCCTACAATGAGCAGTTCTTC
NA,TRBV29-1,TRBJ2-1,NA,CSAVGGYREQFF,TGCAGCGCCGTCGGGGGCTATAGGGAGCAGTTCTTC
TRBD1,TRBV7-2,TRBJ2-7,NA,CASSLFGTGGNEQYF,TGTGCCAGCAGCTTATTCGGGACAGGGGGCAACGAGCAGTACTTC
NA,TRBV27,TRBJ2-1,NA,CACMGWGGNEQFF,TGTGCCTGCATGGGATGGGGCGGTAATGAGCAGTTCTTC
TRBD2,TRBV11-3,TRBJ2-1,NA,CASSLFSGRSNEQFF,TGTGCCAGCAGCTTATTTAGCGGGAGGTCCAATGAGCAGTTCTTC
NA,TRBV7-9,TRBJ1-5,NA,CASSGRHDSNQPQHF,TGTGCCAGCTCGGGACGACATGATAGCAATCAGCCCCAGCATTTT
TRBD2,TRBV2,TRBJ2-1,NA,CASPLSGSAVNEQFF,TGTGCCAGCCCCCTTAGCGGGAGTGCGGTCAATGAGCAGTTCTTC
NA,TRBV27,TRBJ2-7,NA,CASSPRTDGNEQYF,TGTGCCAGCAGTCCCAGGACAGACGGCAACGAGCAGTACTTC
NA,TRBV6-6,TRBJ2-7,NA,CASSFAVGHRYHEQYF,TGTGCCAGCAGTTTCGCCGTGGGACACAGGTACCACGAGCAGTACTTC
TRBD2,TRBV4-1,TRBJ2-3,NA,CASSYKTSRGTDTQYF,TGCGCCAGCAGCTATAAGACTAGCAGAGGCACAGATACGCAGTATTTT
NA,TRBV27,TRBJ1-5,NA,CASSPGLGNQPQHF,TGTGCCAGCAGTCCTGGGCTTGGCAATCAGCCCCAGCATTTT
TRBD1,TRBV6-1,TRBJ2-7,NA,CASRGTGVYEQYF,TGTGCCAGCAGGGGGACAGGAGTCTACGAGCAGTACTTC
TRBD1,TRBV5-5,TRBJ1-2,NA,CASSSPDRGHPYGYTF,TGTGCCAGCAGCTCCCCAGACAGGGGGCATCCCTATGGCTACACCTTC
NA,TRBV18,TRBJ2-1,NA,CASSPSQTHTPVNNEQFF,TGTGCCAGCTCACCTTCTCAGACACACACTCCGGTCAACAATGAGCAGTTCTTC
TRBD1,TRBV6-5,TRBJ2-1,NA,CASSLGQGSYEQFF,TGTGCCAGCAGCCTAGGACAGGGGAGTTATGAGCAGTTCTTC
TRBD2,TRBV27,TRBJ2-1,NA,CASTVSGSPYNEQFF,TGTGCCAGCACCGTTAGCGGGAGTCCCTACAATGAGCAGTTCTTC
TRBD1,TRBV6-1,TRBJ2-7,NA,CASGTGSSYEQYF,TGTGCCAGCGGGACAGGTAGCTCCTACGAGCAGTACTTC